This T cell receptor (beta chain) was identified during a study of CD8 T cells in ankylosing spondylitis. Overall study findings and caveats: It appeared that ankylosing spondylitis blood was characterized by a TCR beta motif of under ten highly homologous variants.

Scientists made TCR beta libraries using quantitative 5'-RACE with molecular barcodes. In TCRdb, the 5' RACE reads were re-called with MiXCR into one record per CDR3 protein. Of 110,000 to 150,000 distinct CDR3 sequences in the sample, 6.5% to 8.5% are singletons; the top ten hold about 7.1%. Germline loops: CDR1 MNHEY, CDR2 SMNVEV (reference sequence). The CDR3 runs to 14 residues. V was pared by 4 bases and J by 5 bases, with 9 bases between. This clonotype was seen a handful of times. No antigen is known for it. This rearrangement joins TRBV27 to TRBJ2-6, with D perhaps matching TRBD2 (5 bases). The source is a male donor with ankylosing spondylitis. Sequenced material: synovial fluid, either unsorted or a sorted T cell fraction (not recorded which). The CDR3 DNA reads TGTGCCAGCAGTTCGGGGAGCTGGGCCAACGTCCTGACTTTC. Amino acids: CASSSGSWANVLTF.